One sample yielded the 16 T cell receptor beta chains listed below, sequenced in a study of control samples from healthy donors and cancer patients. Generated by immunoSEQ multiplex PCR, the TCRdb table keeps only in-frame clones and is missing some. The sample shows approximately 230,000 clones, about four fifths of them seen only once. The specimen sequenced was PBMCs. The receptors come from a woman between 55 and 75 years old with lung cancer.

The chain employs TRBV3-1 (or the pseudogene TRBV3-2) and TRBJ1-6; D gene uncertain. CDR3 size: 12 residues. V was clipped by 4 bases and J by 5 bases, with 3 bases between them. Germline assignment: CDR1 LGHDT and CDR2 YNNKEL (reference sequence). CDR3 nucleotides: TGTGCCAGCAGCCGCGATAATTCACCCCTCCACTTT. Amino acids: CASSRDNSPLHF.

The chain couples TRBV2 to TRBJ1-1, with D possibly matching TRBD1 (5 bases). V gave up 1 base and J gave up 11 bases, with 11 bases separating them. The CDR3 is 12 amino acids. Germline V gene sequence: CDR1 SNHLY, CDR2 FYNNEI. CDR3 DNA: TGTGCCAGCAGTGAAGGTAGGGGTTTGGCTTTCTTT. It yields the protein CASSEGRGLAFF. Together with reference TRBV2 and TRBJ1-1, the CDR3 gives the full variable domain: EPEVTQTPSHQVTQMGQEVILRCVPISNHLYFYWYRQILGQKVEFLVSFYNNEISEKSEIFDDQFSVERPDGSNFTLKIRSTKLEDSAMYFCASSEGRGLAFFGQGTRLTVV.

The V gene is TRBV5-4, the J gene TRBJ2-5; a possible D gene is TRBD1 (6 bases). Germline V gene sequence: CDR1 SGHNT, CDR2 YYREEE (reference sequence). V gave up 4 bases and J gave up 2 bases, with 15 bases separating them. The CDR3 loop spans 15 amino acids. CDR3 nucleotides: TGTGCCAGCAGCGCGGCCGGGACACCACAAGAGACCCAGTACTTC. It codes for CASSAAGTPQETQYF. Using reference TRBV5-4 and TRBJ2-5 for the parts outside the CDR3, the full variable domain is ETGVTQSPTHLIKTRGQQVTLRCSSQSGHNTVSWYQQALGQGPQFIFQYYREEENGRGNFPPRFSGLQFPNYSSELNVNALELDDSALYLCASSAAGTPQETQYFGPGTRLLVL.

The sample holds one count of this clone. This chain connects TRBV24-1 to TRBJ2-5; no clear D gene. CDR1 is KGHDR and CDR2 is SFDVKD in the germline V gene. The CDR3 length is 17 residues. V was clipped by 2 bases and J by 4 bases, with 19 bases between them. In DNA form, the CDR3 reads TGTGCCACCAGTGATTCAAACCCCTGGACCGCAGGAGAGACCCAGTACTTC. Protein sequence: CATSDSNPWTAGETQYF.

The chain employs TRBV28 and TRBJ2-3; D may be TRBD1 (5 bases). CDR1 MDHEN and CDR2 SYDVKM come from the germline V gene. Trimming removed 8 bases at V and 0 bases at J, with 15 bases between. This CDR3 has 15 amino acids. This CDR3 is CASVTGGFSTDTQYF. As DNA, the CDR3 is TGTGCCAGCGTCACAGGCGGATTCAGCACAGATACGCAGTATTTT. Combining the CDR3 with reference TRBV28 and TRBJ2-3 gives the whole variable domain DVKVTQSSRYLVKRTGEKVFLECVQDMDHENMFWYRQDPGLGLRLIYFSYDVKMKEKGDIPEGYSVSREKKERFSLILESASTNQTSMYLCASVTGGFSTDTQYFGPGTRLTVL.

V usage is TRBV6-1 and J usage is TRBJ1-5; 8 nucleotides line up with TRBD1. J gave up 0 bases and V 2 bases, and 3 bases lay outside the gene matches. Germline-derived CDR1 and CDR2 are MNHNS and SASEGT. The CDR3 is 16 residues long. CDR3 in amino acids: CASSENRGSSNQPQHF. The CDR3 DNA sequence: TGTGCCAGCAGTGAAAACAGGGGGAGTAGCAATCAGCCCCAGCATTTT.

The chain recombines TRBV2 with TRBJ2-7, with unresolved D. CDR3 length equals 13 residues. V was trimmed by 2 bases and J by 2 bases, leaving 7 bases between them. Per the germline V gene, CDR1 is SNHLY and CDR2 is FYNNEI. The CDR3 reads CASSELDPYEQYF. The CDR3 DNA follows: TGTGCCAGCAGTGAACTGGACCCCTACGAGCAGTACTTC.

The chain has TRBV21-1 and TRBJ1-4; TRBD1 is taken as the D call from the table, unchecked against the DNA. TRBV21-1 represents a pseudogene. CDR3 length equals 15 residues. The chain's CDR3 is CASSKAADRGEKLFF. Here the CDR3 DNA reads TGTGCCAGCAGCAAAGCAGCGGACAGGGGTGAAAAACTGTTTTTT.

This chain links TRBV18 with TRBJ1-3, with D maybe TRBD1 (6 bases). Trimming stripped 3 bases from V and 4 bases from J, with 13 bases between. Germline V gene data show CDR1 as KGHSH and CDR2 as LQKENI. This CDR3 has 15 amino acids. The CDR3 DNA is TGTGCCAGCTCACCTTACCAGGGGACGGGAAACACCATATATTTT. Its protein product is CASSPYQGTGNTIYF.

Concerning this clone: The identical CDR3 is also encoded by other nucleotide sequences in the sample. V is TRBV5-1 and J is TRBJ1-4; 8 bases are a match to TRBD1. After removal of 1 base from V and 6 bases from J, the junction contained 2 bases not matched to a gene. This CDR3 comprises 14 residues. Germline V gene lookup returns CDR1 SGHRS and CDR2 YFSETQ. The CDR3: CASSLKGQDEKLFF. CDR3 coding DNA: TGCGCCAGCAGCTTGAAGGGACAGGATGAAAAACTGTTTTTT.

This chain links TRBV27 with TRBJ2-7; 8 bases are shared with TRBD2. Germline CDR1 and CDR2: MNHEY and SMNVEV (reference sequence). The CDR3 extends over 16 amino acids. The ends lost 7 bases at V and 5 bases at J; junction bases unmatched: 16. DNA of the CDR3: TGTGCCAGCAAAACGAGGTTGGTAGCGGGGTACAACGAGCAGTACTTC. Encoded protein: CASKTRLVAGYNEQYF.

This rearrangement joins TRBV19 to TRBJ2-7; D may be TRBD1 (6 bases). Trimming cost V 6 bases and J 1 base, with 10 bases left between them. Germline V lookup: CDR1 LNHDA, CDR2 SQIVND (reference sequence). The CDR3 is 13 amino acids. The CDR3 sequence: CASSRQESYEQYF. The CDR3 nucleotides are TGTGCCAGTAGCCGACAGGAATCCTACGAGCAGTACTTC.

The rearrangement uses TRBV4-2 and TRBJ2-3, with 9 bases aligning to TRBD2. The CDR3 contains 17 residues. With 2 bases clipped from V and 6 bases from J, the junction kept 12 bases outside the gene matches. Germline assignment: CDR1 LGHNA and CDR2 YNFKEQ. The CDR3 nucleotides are TGTGCCAGCAGCCAACCTTTAGCGGGGGCCGGTGATGATACGCAGTATTTT. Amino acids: CASSQPLAGAGDDTQYF.

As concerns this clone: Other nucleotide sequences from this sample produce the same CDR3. This CDR3 is CASSLAQRNYGYTF. As DNA, the CDR3 is TGTGCCAGCAGCTTGGCTCAGAGAAACTATGGCTACACCTTC. The chain carries TRBV5-5 and TRBJ1-2; the D is unclear. From germline, CDR1 is SGHKS and CDR2 YYEKEE (reference sequence). Deletions cut 0 bases from V and 2 bases from J, with 8 bases between. This CDR3 contains 14 residues. The full variable domain, its missing parts supplied by reference TRBV5-5 and TRBJ1-2, is DAGVTQSPTHLIKTRGQQVTLRCSPISGHKSVSWYQQVLGQGPQFIFQYYEKEERGRGNFPDRFSARQFPNYSSELNVNALLLGDSALYLCASSLAQRNYGYTFGSGTRLTVV.

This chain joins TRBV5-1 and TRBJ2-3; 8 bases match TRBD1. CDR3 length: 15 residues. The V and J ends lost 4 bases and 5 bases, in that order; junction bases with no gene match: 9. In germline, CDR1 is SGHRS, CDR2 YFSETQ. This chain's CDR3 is CASSTAGGAKDTQYF. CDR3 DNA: TGCGCCAGCAGCACCGCAGGGGGCGCGAAAGATACGCAGTATTTT. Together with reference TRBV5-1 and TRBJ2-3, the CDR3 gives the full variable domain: KAGVTQTPRYLIKTRGQQVTLSCSPISGHRSVSWYQQTPGQGLQFLFEYFSETQRNKGNFPGRFSGRQFSNSRSEMNVSTLELGDSALYLCASSTAGGAKDTQYFGPGTRLTVL.

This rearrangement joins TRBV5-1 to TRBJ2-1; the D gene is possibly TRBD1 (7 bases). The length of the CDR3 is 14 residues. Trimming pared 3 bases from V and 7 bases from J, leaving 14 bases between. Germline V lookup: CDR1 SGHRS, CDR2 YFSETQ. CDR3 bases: TGCGCCAGCAGCTCGGGGGACAGTAAGAATGAGCAGTTCTTC. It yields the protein CASSSGDSKNEQFF.